This T cell receptor (beta chain) originates from a study of CD8 T cells in ankylosing spondylitis. Study-wide findings and caveats: Earlier work had already found some motif variants in reactive arthritis synovial fluid and blood. As reported, disease-linked clones showed significant enrichment in matched ankylosing spondylitis synovial fluid. Made up of about eight highly homologous variants, a TCR beta motif appeared characteristic of ankylosing spondylitis blood.

5'-RACE, quantitative and with molecular barcodes, yielded the TCR beta libraries. TCRdb re-analysed the 5' RACE reads in MiXCR, keeping a single row per CDR3 protein. This table holds under 200,000 distinct CDR3 sequences, 9.8% found once. This clonotype was observed many times. Its target is unknown. Germline V lookup: CDR1 MDHEN, CDR2 SYDVKM. This CDR3 contains 16 residues. Germline trimming cut 11 bases from V and 6 bases from J; bases unmatched to any gene: 16. V usage is TRBV28 and J usage is TRBJ2-1, with TRBD1 matching 10 bases. Specimen: blood, either unsorted or a sorted T cell fraction (not recorded which). The receptor was derived from a female donor with ankylosing spondylitis or in good health (not recorded which). The CDR3 reads CAARRGTGAHLNEQFF. The CDR3 nucleotides are TGTGCCGCCAGACGCGGGACAGGGGCTCATCTCAATGAGCAGTTCTTC.